The present T cell receptor beta chain was sequenced within a study of Tregs in tolerant kidney transplant recipients. The data were produced by immunoSEQ multiplex PCR, yet TCRdb's version contains in-frame clones alone and is incomplete. The repertoire holds 200,000 to 300,000 clones, with approximately 83% as singletons. CDR1 is SQVTM and CDR2 is ANQGSEA in the germline V gene. The CDR3 runs to 14 residues. V was shortened by 4 bases and J by 0 bases, with 10 bases between the two germline ends. The rearrangement links TRBV29-1 to TRBJ1-3, with D unresolved. This clonotype was sampled from a human donor in good health. Sequenced input: CD4+ T cells from blood. This chain's CDR3 is CSVGASTSGNTIYF. CDR3 nucleotide sequence: TGCAGCGTTGGAGCCAGCACCTCTGGAAACACCATATATTTT. Full variable domain (outside the CDR3, taken from reference TRBV29-1 and TRBJ1-3): SAVISQKPSRDICQRGTSLTIQCQVDSQVTMMFWYRQQPGQSLTLIATANQGSEATYESGFVIDKFPISRPNLTFSTLTVSNMSPEDSSIYLCSVGASTSGNTIYFGEGSWLTVV.